What follows are 30 T cell receptor beta chains derived from one specimen sequenced in a study of blood T cell repertoires in COVID-19. The assay was immunoSEQ multiplex PCR, and TCRdb's table has in-frame clones only and misses some. The sample has around 60,000 clones, 80% to 90% seen once. Sample: peripheral blood. Source of these receptors: a man in his forties or fifties with acute or convalescent COVID-19.

The J gene is TRBJ2-5, the V gene TRBV5-1, with no clear D. The CDR3 is made up of 14 amino acids. V gave up 0 bases and J gave up 5 bases, with 11 bases separating them. Germline loops: CDR1 SGHRS, CDR2 YFSETQ. Here the CDR3 DNA reads TGCGCCAGCAGCTTGGCCGCGGTATGGGAGACCCAGTACTTC. Residues: CASSLAAVWETQYF.

J is TRBJ1-2 and V is TRBV5-6; 11 bases fit TRBD1. Germline V gene lookup returns CDR1 SGHDT and CDR2 YYEEEE. The CDR3 runs to 17 residues. The junction had 13 bases not matched to a gene; V was cut back by 4 bases and J by 5 bases. CDR3 nucleotide sequence: TGTGCCAGCAGCCGCAGGATGGGACAGGGGGTGTTTTATGGCTACACCTTC. This translates into CASSRRMGQGVFYGYTF.

The genes are TRBV29-1 and TRBJ1-4; TRBD1 matches at 7 bases. Per the germline V gene, CDR1 is SQVTM and CDR2 is ANQGSEA. The V gene end was trimmed by 4 bases and the J gene end by 4 bases; junction bases not matched to a gene: 3. The CDR3 runs 13 residues. The DNA of the CDR3 is TGCAGCGTTGGACAGGGCGGTAATGAAAAACTGTTTTTT. This sequence encodes CSVGQGGNEKLFF.

For the CDR3, the DNA is TGTGCCAGCAGAGCGGGAGGTATTTCAAATACGCAGTATTTT. Translating it yields CASRAGGISNTQYF. V gene TRBV27 combines with J gene TRBJ2-3; 9 bases are a match to TRBD2. The CDR3 length is 14 residues. Per germline, CDR1 MNHEY and CDR2 SMNVEV (reference sequence). Trimming took 6 bases from V and 7 from J; bases not matched to a gene: 8.

This chain uses TRBV19 with TRBJ2-3; 8 bases are a match to TRBD2. The CDR3 totals 17 residues. V was pared by 1 base and J by 2 bases, with 8 bases of the junction left unmatched. The germline V gene has CDR1 LNHDA and CDR2 SQIVND (reference sequence). CDR3: CASSIASSGFPTDTQYF. The CDR3 coding sequence is TGTGCCAGTAGTATAGCGTCTAGCGGGTTCCCCACAGATACGCAGTATTTT.

The CDR3 region is CASSQLNRGEQFF. The CDR3 nucleotides read TGTGCCAGCAGCCAATTAAACAGGGGTGAGCAGTTCTTC. The rearrangement links TRBV14 to TRBJ2-1; 7 bases fit TRBD1. This CDR3 is 13 amino acids long. Germline trimming cut 2 bases from V and 9 bases from J; bases unmatched to any gene: 4. Per germline, CDR1 SGHDN and CDR2 FVKESK.

The DNA of the CDR3 is TGTGCCAGCAGTGCCGGGACAGGGTGGGGCTACGAGCAGTACTTC. Its protein is CASSAGTGWGYEQYF. This chain joins TRBV2 and TRBJ2-7; TRBD1 aligns across 9 bases. The germline V gene encodes CDR1 SNHLY and CDR2 FYNNEI. The ends lost 4 bases at V and 3 bases at J; junction bases unmatched: 7. This CDR3 has 15 amino acids. The variable domain in full, completed from reference TRBV2 and TRBJ2-7, reads EPEVTQTPSHQVTQMGQEVILRCVPISNHLYFYWYRQILGQKVEFLVSFYNNEISEKSEIFDDQFSVERPDGSNFTLKIRSTKLEDSAMYFCASSAGTGWGYEQYFGPGTRLTVT.

The chain couples TRBV5-1 to TRBJ2-3, with 7 bases aligning to TRBD1. Germline V CDR1 and CDR2: SGHRS, YFSETQ. V was clipped by 4 bases and J by 0 bases; unmatched bases: 14. This CDR3 is built from 18 residues. DNA for the CDR3: TGCGCCAGCAGCCCGGACAGGACTCTCTCGGCTAGCACAGATACGCAGTATTTT. It encodes CASSPDRTLSASTDTQYF.

The sample holds a few counts of this clone. The chain couples TRBV27 to TRBJ1-6, with D unclear. V was trimmed by 6 bases and J by 7 bases, leaving 7 bases between them. The CDR3 sequence is 12 residues long. Germline assignment: CDR1 MNHEY and CDR2 SMNVEV (reference sequence). CDR3 nucleotide sequence: TGTGCCAGCAGAAACGGGAATTCACCCCTCCACTTT. It specifies CASRNGNSPLHF.

The V call is TRBV7-3, the J call TRBJ1-2; perhaps TRBD1 as D (6 bases). This CDR3 is built from 17 residues. In germline, CDR1 is SGHTA, CDR2 FQGTGA. V dropped 6 bases and J dropped 2 bases, with 22 bases sitting between them. DNA for the CDR3: TGTGCCAGCAGTCCTACTGGAACAGGGAGTCGGAACTATGGCTACACCTTC. Translating it yields CASSPTGTGSRNYGYTF.

The chain uses TRBV11-3 and TRBJ2-7; TRBD1 agrees at 8 bases. There are 16 residues in the CDR3. V lost 5 bases and J lost 2; bases outside the gene matches: 11. Looked up from germline, CDR1 is SGHNT and CDR2 is YENEEA. The CDR3 nucleotides are TGTGCCAGCAGCCCTGGTCGGACAGGGCGGACCTACGAGCAGTACTTC. Translating gives CASSPGRTGRTYEQYF.

V gene TRBV5-4 combines with J gene TRBJ1-5; 7 bases map to TRBD1. Germline values: CDR1 SGHNT, CDR2 YYREEE (reference sequence). This CDR3 contains 14 residues. V was clipped by 4 bases and J by 3 bases; unmatched bases: 4. The CDR3 here is CASSRDRANQPQHF. CDR3 sequence (DNA): TGTGCCAGCAGCCGAGACAGGGCCAATCAGCCCCAGCATTTT.

The chain joins TRBV7-5 to TRBJ1-3; the table's D gene call, TRBD1, was not cross checked with the DNA. TRBV7-5 has pseudogene status. The CDR3 length is 16 residues. CDR3 protein: CARSGGQAHSGNTIYF. The CDR3 DNA sequence: TGTGCCAGAAGCGGGGGACAGGCACACTCTGGAAACACCATATATTTT.

This clone was seen a single time. The chain has TRBV7-2 and TRBJ2-7; 9 nucleotides match TRBD2. Looked up from germline, CDR1 is SGHTA and CDR2 is FQGNSA. The CDR3 covers 17 residues. Losses at the gene ends were 5 bases for V and 6 bases for J; bases not matched to a gene: 17. CDR3 in DNA: TGTGCCAGCAGCCCAACCTCGACTAGCGGCGGGCATGGCGAGCAGTACTTC. It is translated as CASSPTSTSGGHGEQYF.

The rearrangement uses TRBV24-1 and TRBJ2-3, with a possible D match to TRBD2 (5 bases). Trimming left V 10 bases short and J 8 bases short, with 12 bases between. The CDR3 covers 11 residues. Germline lookup yields CDR1 KGHDR and CDR2 SFDVKD. The CDR3 nucleotides read TGTGCCACAAGAACTGGGAGTACGCAGTATTTT. Its protein product is CATRTGSTQYF.

The chain couples TRBV9 to TRBJ2-5, with a possible D match to TRBD2 (5 bases). CDR1 and CDR2 (germline): SGDLS, YYNGEE. The CDR3 has 14 amino acids. V was shortened by 6 bases and J by 1 base, with 13 bases between the two germline ends. The CDR3 DNA sequence: TGTGCCAGCAACGCGGACGGGGTCCAAGAGACCCAGTACTTC. The encoded protein is CASNADGVQETQYF.

The chain combines TRBV27 with TRBJ1-6, with D possibly being TRBD1 (6 bases). The CDR3 consists of 14 residues. The V gene's germline CDR1 is MNHEY and CDR2 SMNVEV (reference sequence). Trimming shortened V by 2 bases and J by 13 bases, and 15 bases separated the two germline ends. The CDR3: CASSLGGQLSPLHF. The CDR3 DNA is TGTGCCAGCAGTTTAGGAGGACAGTTGTCTCCCCTCCACTTT.

The rearrangement joins TRBV13 to TRBJ2-5, with TRBD1 identical over 10 bases. Germline trimming cut 0 bases from V and 5 bases from J; bases unmatched to any gene: 0. The CDR3 spans 14 residues. CDR1 and CDR2 from the germline V gene are PRHDT and FYEKMQ (reference sequence). In DNA, the CDR3 is TGTGCCAGCAGCTTAGGGGGACAGGGGGAGACCCAGTACTTC. Protein product: CASSLGGQGETQYF.

J is TRBJ2-2 and V is TRBV5-1; D uncertain. The V gene lost 7 bases and the J gene lost 6 bases, with 16 bases spanning the gap. The CDR3 length is 14 residues. The germline V gene encodes CDR1 SGHRS and CDR2 YFSETQ. In DNA form, the CDR3 reads TGCGCCAGCTTTAACAGCCGAATCGCCGGGGAGCTGTTTTTT. This sequence encodes CASFNSRIAGELFF. Variable domain in full (rest from reference TRBV5-1 and TRBJ2-2): KAGVTQTPRYLIKTRGQQVTLSCSPISGHRSVSWYQQTPGQGLQFLFEYFSETQRNKGNFPGRFSGRQFSNSRSEMNVSTLELGDSALYLCASFNSRIAGELFFGEGSRLTVL.

This clone turned up a few times. The V call is TRBV11-3, the J call TRBJ1-1, with D possibly TRBD1 on 6 matching bases. Trimming shortened V by 3 bases and J by 1 base, and 15 bases separated the two germline ends. The CDR3 runs 16 residues. The germline gives CDR1 SGHNT, CDR2 YENEEA. CDR3 DNA sequence: TGTGCCAGCAGCTTCGACTGGGGCAGGGGGAACACTGAAGCTTTCTTT. Its protein is CASSFDWGRGNTEAFF.

As DNA, the CDR3 is TGTGCCTGGAGTGTAGGGGAGGCCCCTAGCACAGATACGCAGTATTTT. This encodes CAWSVGEAPSTDTQYF. V usage is TRBV30 and J usage is TRBJ2-3; TRBD2 is a possible D gene (6 bases). The CDR3 contains 16 residues. In germline, CDR1 is GTSNPN, CDR2 SVGIG (reference sequence). Trimming left V 0 bases short and J 0 bases short, with 13 bases between.

V is TRBV11-3 and J is TRBJ2-7; D gene unclear. Trimming shortened V by 6 bases and J by 5 bases, and 14 bases separated the two germline ends. The CDR3 runs 13 residues. CDR1 and CDR2 (germline): SGHNT, YENEEA. The CDR3 spells CASSLSLVNEQYF. In DNA, the CDR3 is TGTGCCAGCAGTCTTAGCTTGGTCAACGAGCAGTACTTC.

The chain couples TRBV5-1 to TRBJ1-4; maybe TRBD1 (6 bases). The CDR3 runs 15 residues. The V gene lost 5 bases and the J gene lost 2 bases, with 13 bases spanning the gap. From germline, CDR1 is SGHRS and CDR2 YFSETQ. The CDR3 spells CASRAGGPTNEKLFF. The CDR3 DNA sequence: TGCGCCAGCAGAGCCGGGGGGCCCACTAATGAAAAACTGTTTTTT.

As DNA, the CDR3 is TGTGCCAGTAGTCCGGGGGGAGGGACACAGTACTTC. It specifies CASSPGGGTQYF. The V call is TRBV19, the J call TRBJ2-7; TRBD2 might be the D (7 bases). CDR1 and CDR2 from the germline V gene are LNHDA and SQIVND (reference sequence). There are 12 residues in the CDR3. Trimming took off 5 bases at V and 10 bases at J, with 15 bases between the two ends.

This clone occurred once. V usage is TRBV14 and J usage is TRBJ1-6, with 8 nucleotides matching TRBD1. The CDR3 is 15 amino acids. Germline CDR1 and CDR2: SGHDN and FVKESK. The J segment lost 9 bases and the V segment lost 3 bases, leaving 7 bases of the junction unmatched. The CDR3 DNA reads as TGTGCCAGCAGCCACAAGACAGGGGTGATTTCACCCCTCCACTTT. The encoded protein is CASSHKTGVISPLHF.

This clone has just one count. The gene calls are TRBV27 and TRBJ2-3; a weak D match, TRBD2 (5 bases). Germline-derived CDR1 and CDR2 are MNHEY and SMNVEV (reference sequence). The CDR3 spans 14 residues. Trimming pared 2 bases from V and 2 bases from J, leaving 8 bases between. The chain's CDR3 is CASSLVEATDTQYF. The CDR3 region has the DNA TGTGCCAGCAGTTTAGTGGAGGCCACAGATACGCAGTATTTT.

This rearrangement joins TRBV6-6 to TRBJ1-1; a weak D match, TRBD1 (5 bases). This CDR3 region has 14 residues. Germline-derived CDR1 and CDR2 are MNHNY and SVGAGI (reference sequence). Between the trimmed V and J ends, which lost 6 bases and 1 base, there was a span of 12 bases. This CDR3 reads CASSPQGRNTEAFF. As DNA, the CDR3 is TGTGCCAGCAGCCCCCAGGGCAGGAACACTGAAGCTTTCTTT.

The V call is TRBV5-1, the J call TRBJ1-2; D is unclear. V lost 4 bases and J 5 bases, leaving 12 bases between the germline ends. Germline V CDR1 and CDR2: SGHRS, YFSETQ. This CDR3 contains 13 residues. The CDR3 sequence: CASSRTGDYGYTF. The CDR3, as DNA: TGCGCCAGCAGCCGGACCGGGGATTATGGCTACACCTTC.

The chain couples TRBV30 to TRBJ2-5; TRBD1 matches at 10 bases. The germline gives CDR1 GTSNPN, CDR2 SVGIG (reference sequence). There are 13 residues in the CDR3. J lost 5 bases, V lost 7 bases, and 7 bases had no gene match. CDR3 residues: CALTGTGEETQYF. The CDR3 bases are TGTGCCTTGACCGGGACAGGGGAGGAGACCCAGTACTTC.

The chain carries TRBV10-1 and TRBJ1-3; TRBD1 might be the D (6 bases). V was pared by 0 bases and J by 4 bases, with 13 bases between. The germline V gene encodes CDR1 WNHNN and CDR2 SYGVQD (reference sequence). The CDR3 spans 16 residues. The CDR3 sequence is CASSESGGLYGNTIYF. In DNA form, the CDR3 reads TGCGCCAGCAGTGAGTCGGGGGGGCTCTACGGAAACACCATATATTTT.